The rows below give T cell receptor beta chains drawn from one sample of a study of glioma-infiltrating T cells after dendritic cell vaccination. TCRdb's table, derived via immunoSEQ multiplex PCR, lists solely in-frame clones and lacks some. Of 75,000 to 100,000 clones listed, about 80% were seen once; the top ten hold around 6%. This material consisted of blood, taken before dendritic cell vaccination. Receptors were obtained from a human donor with glioblastoma. Each CDR3 is given with its conserved first and last residue. Clone sizes are given selectively: once, few, many, or a class where the clone is expanded.

v_call: TRBV6-5; clone_size: NA; j_call: TRBJ1-1; cdr3_aa: CASSAGSSDTYEAFF
v_call: TRBV7-8; clone_size: once; j_call: TRBJ2-2; cdr3_aa: CASSLEGRNSPGELFF
v_call: TRBV7-2; clone_size: NA; j_call: TRBJ2-7; cdr3_aa: CASSRGGKSYEQYF
v_call: TRBV5-1; clone_size: NA; j_call: TRBJ1-3; cdr3_aa: CASSPTGASGNTIYF
v_call: TRBV2; clone_size: NA; j_call: TRBJ1-2; cdr3_aa: CASSEAGQILYGYTF
v_call: TRBV4-2; clone_size: NA; j_call: TRBJ1-3; cdr3_aa: CASRIEGSGGRVNTIYF
v_call: TRBV19; clone_size: NA; j_call: TRBJ1-4; cdr3_aa: CASSTSLAGKNEKLFF
v_call: TRBV21-1; clone_size: NA; j_call: TRBJ2-7; cdr3_aa: CASIPNEQSEQYF
v_call: TRBV5-4; clone_size: few; j_call: TRBJ1-1; cdr3_aa: CASSAGLSMNTEAFF
v_call: TRBV7-3; clone_size: few; j_call: TRBJ2-5; cdr3_aa: CASSLELAGETQYF
v_call: TRBV10-3; clone_size: NA; j_call: TRBJ2-1; cdr3_aa: CAISAGSLKVSNNEQFF
v_call: TRBV6-1; clone_size: NA; j_call: TRBJ1-2; cdr3_aa: CASSDPGGMGAYGYTF
v_call: TRBV10-3; clone_size: NA; j_call: TRBJ2-5; cdr3_aa: CAISVAGVGETQYF
v_call: TRBV11-1; clone_size: NA; j_call: TRBJ2-7; cdr3_aa: CASSLIAGISYEQYF
v_call: TRBV27; clone_size: NA; j_call: TRBJ2-1; cdr3_aa: CASTPGSSYNEQFF
v_call: TRBV21-1; clone_size: NA; j_call: TRBJ1-1; cdr3_aa: CASSRTAPYSNTEAFF
v_call: TRBV2; clone_size: once; j_call: TRBJ2-1; cdr3_aa: CASSVNAGSYNEQFF
v_call: TRBV28; clone_size: NA; j_call: TRBJ2-7; cdr3_aa: CASRSGSSGKDYEQYF
v_call: TRBV6-1; clone_size: NA; j_call: TRBJ2-1; cdr3_aa: CASSERGYGNEQFF
v_call: TRBV29-1; clone_size: NA; j_call: TRBJ2-7; cdr3_aa: CSVVQTGPSYEQYF
v_call: TRBV29-1; clone_size: NA; j_call: TRBJ1-2; cdr3_aa: CSVAGTGTEETNYGYTF
v_call: TRBV7-9; clone_size: NA; j_call: TRBJ2-7; cdr3_aa: CASSRTFSGWAVYEQYF
v_call: TRBV2; clone_size: NA; j_call: TRBJ1-5; cdr3_aa: CASTGLDGNQPQHF
v_call: TRBV4-1; clone_size: once; j_call: TRBJ2-3; cdr3_aa: CASSHPGGADTQYF
v_call: TRBV5-6; clone_size: NA; j_call: TRBJ1-3; cdr3_aa: CASSSPGAGNTIYF
v_call: TRBV29-1; clone_size: NA; j_call: TRBJ1-1; cdr3_aa: CSVAFRARDTEAFF
v_call: TRBV10-1; clone_size: NA; j_call: TRBJ2-5; cdr3_aa: CASSDSQGRETQYF
v_call: TRBV5-4; clone_size: NA; j_call: TRBJ1-2; cdr3_aa: CASSPEPGISLSGYTF
v_call: TRBV6-6; clone_size: NA; j_call: TRBJ1-2; cdr3_aa: CASEGGETNYGYTF
v_call: TRBV5-1; clone_size: NA; j_call: TRBJ1-6; cdr3_aa: CASSLVRGSNSPLHF
v_call: TRBV5-1; clone_size: NA; j_call: TRBJ2-7; cdr3_aa: CASSLASGTYEQYF
v_call: TRBV6-1; clone_size: NA; j_call: TRBJ1-2; cdr3_aa: CASSESSGTGFFGVYGYTF
v_call: TRBV7-9; clone_size: NA; j_call: TRBJ1-1; cdr3_aa: CASSIGTVNTEAFF
v_call: TRBV18; clone_size: NA; j_call: TRBJ1-1; cdr3_aa: CASSQNQGDSEAFF
v_call: TRBV5-1; clone_size: NA; j_call: TRBJ1-2; cdr3_aa: CASSFGQGGNYGYTF
v_call: TRBV28; clone_size: NA; j_call: TRBJ1-2; cdr3_aa: CASFRTGNSYGYTF
v_call: TRBV5-1; clone_size: NA; j_call: TRBJ2-1; cdr3_aa: CASSLSGLVKYNEQFF
v_call: TRBV19; clone_size: NA; j_call: TRBJ1-4; cdr3_aa: CASSILPGQGEKLFF
v_call: TRBV5-1; clone_size: NA; j_call: TRBJ2-7; cdr3_aa: CASSSLQEQYF
v_call: TRBV9; clone_size: NA; j_call: TRBJ1-1; cdr3_aa: CASSVATENTEAFF
v_call: TRBV7-3; clone_size: few; j_call: TRBJ2-1; cdr3_aa: CASSSGTSGRWNNEQFF
v_call: TRBV14; clone_size: NA; j_call: TRBJ1-2; cdr3_aa: CASSQGQGRSYGYTF
v_call: TRBV5-1; clone_size: NA; j_call: TRBJ1-2; cdr3_aa: CASSWTGAYGYTF
v_call: TRBV25-1; clone_size: NA; j_call: TRBJ2-3; cdr3_aa: CASSESWGSGTDTQYF
v_call: TRBV18; clone_size: NA; j_call: TRBJ2-1; cdr3_aa: CASSPRLAGGASYNEQFF
v_call: TRBV5-1; clone_size: NA; j_call: TRBJ2-7; cdr3_aa: CASSLAGLTYEQYF
v_call: TRBV5-1; clone_size: once; j_call: TRBJ2-2; cdr3_aa: CASSSGLAGGLNTGELFF
v_call: TRBV10-3; clone_size: NA; j_call: TRBJ1-2; cdr3_aa: CAIGTGPNYGYTF
v_call: TRBV2; clone_size: few; j_call: TRBJ1-5; cdr3_aa: CASSEQGGQPQHF
v_call: TRBV30; clone_size: NA; j_call: TRBJ2-2; cdr3_aa: CAWTLAGQNTGELFF
v_call: TRBV5-1; clone_size: once; j_call: TRBJ2-3; cdr3_aa: CASSPGQRTDTQYF
v_call: TRBV7-3; clone_size: NA; j_call: TRBJ2-1; cdr3_aa: CASSSRTGSAYNEQFF
v_call: TRBV11-2; clone_size: NA; j_call: TRBJ1-5; cdr3_aa: CASSLGANQPQHF
v_call: TRBV29-1; clone_size: NA; j_call: TRBJ2-5; cdr3_aa: CSVGQLQGQTQYF